The T cell receptor beta chain described here comes from a study of OX40 agonist ivuxolimab in advanced cancers. Looking at the study overall: Ivuxolimab doses were 0.01, 0.1, 0.3, 1.5, 3 or 10 mg/kg every 2 weeks. Partial responses were achieved by three patients, one with hepatocellular carcinoma and two with cutaneous melanoma. The study, taken as a whole, reports: Low levels of normalized T-cell clonal expansion also appeared in some nonresponders.

The assay was immunoSEQ multiplex PCR, and TCRdb's table has in-frame clones only and misses some. The profile covers 70,000 to 85,000 clones, with around 90% appearing a single time and approximately 5% taken by the ten largest. On this clone: Its antigen is currently unknown. The same CDR3 is also encoded by other DNA sequences in this sample.

CDR1 KGHSH and CDR2 LQKENI come from the germline V gene. This CDR3 is built from 14 residues. V lost 3 bases, J lost 7 bases, and 2 bases stayed unmatched. This sequence originates from an adult with an advanced solid tumor such as melanoma, head and neck, liver or kidney cancer. The J gene is TRBJ2-7, the V gene TRBV18, with TRBD2 matching over 14 bases. This material consisted of CD4+ or CD8+ T cells sorted from blood, taken in a trial of the OX40 agonist ivuxolimab. The CDR3 nucleotides read TGTGCCAGCTCACCCGGACTAGCGGGAGGAGAGCAGTACTTC. This translates into CASSPGLAGGEQYF.